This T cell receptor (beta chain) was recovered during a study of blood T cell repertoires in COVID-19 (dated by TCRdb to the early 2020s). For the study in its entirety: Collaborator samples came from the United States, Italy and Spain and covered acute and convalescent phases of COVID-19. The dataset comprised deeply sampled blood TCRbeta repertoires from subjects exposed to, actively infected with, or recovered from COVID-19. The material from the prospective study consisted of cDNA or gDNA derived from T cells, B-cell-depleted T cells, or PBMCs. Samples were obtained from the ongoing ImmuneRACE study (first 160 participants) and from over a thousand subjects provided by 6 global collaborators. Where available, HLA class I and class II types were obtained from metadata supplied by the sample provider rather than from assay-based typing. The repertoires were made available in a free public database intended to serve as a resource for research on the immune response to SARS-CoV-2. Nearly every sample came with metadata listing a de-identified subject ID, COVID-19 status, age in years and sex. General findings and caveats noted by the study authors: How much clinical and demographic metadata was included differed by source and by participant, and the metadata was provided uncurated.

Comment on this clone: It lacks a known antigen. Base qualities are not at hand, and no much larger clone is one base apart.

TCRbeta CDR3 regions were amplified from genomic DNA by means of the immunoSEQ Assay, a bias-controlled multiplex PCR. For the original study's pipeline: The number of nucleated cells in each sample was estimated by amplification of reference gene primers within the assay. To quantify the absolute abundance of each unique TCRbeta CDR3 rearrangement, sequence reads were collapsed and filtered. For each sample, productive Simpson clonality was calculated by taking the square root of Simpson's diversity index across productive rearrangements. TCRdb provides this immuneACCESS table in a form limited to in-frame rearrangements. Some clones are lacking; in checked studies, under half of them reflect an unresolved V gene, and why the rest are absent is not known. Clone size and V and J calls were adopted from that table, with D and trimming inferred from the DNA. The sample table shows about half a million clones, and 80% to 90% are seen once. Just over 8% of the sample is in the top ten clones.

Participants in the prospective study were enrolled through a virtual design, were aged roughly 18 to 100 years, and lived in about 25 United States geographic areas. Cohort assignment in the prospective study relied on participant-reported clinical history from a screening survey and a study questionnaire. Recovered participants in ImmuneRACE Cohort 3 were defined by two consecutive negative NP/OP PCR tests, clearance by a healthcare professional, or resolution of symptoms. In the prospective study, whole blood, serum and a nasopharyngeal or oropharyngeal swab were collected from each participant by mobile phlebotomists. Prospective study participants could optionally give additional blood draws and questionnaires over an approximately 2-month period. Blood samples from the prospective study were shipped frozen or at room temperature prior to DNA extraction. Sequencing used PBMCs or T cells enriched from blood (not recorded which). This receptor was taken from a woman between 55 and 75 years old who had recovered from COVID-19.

The CDR3 loop reads CATSEFGGDTQYF. The nucleotides read TGTGCCACCAGTGAGTTCGGGGGGGATACGCAGTATTTT. Recombination joined TRBV24-1 with TRBJ2-3; 7 nucleotides in the junction match TRBD2. Trimming removed 4 bases from V and 6 bases from J; the gene matches leave 3 bases unexplained. The CDR3 runs 13 amino acids, cysteine and phenylalanine included. The entry retains the CDR3 DNA only, 39 bases that are in frame from base 1. The germline V gene provides CDR1 KGHDR and CDR2 SFDVKD.